The 15 T cell receptor beta chains given below trace back to one sample, sequenced in a study (dated by TCRdb to between 2014 and 2017). To prepare the library, 5' RACE was applied. For sequencing, an Illumina MiSeq was employed. In-frame beta chains were kept once TCRdb had trimmed the public reads at Q25 with fastp and called clones with MiXCR. Identical CDR3 proteins give one entry, which carries the most common genes and DNA. The sample records about 40,000 distinct CDR3 sequences, under 20% of which are singletons. The leading ten clones occupy around 2.8% of the sample. Sequenced sample: naive CD4+ T cells sorted from a lymph node. Reading the label with the study, this specimen's cell subset or site is: naive CD4+ T cells, CD4+CD45RA+CD25-. These receptors were obtained from a female donor with breast cancer.

In this sample, this clonotype turned up a few times. The chain is built from TRBV10-1 and TRBJ2-5, with D unclear. Germline CDR1 is WNHNN and CDR2 is SYGVQD (reference sequence). V shed 8 bases and J shed 3 bases, with 10 bases lying between them. This CDR3 is 12 amino acids long. The CDR3 DNA reads as TGCGCCAGCTCCCTGGGGAAAGAGACCCAGTACTTC. This encodes CASSLGKETQYF.

This sequence joins TRBV24-1 and TRBJ2-1; TRBD2 matches 11 bases. Losses at the gene ends were 7 bases for V and 0 bases for J; bases not matched to a gene: 13. The CDR3 has 19 residues. The V gene's germline CDR1 is KGHDR and CDR2 SFDVKD. The CDR3 DNA follows: TGTGCCACCAGCCTTCCGGGACTAGCGGACAGGAGCTCCTACAATGAGCAGTTCTTC. Protein: CATSLPGLADRSSYNEQFF.

Note on this clonotype: A much larger clone sits a single nucleotide away, making a read error possible. V usage is TRBV7-9 and J usage is TRBJ1-2; 7 bases line up with TRBD1. CDR1 and CDR2 (germline): SEHNR, FQNEAQ (reference sequence). This CDR3 contains 13 residues. V shed 3 bases, J shed 7 bases, and the junction held 5 bases outside the gene matches. Written as DNA, the CDR3 is TGTGCCAGCAGCTTGGGGGCAGGGGGTGGCTACACCTTC. Translation gives CASSLGAGGGYTF.

In its sample, this clonotype was seen many times. The V call is TRBV5-1, the J call TRBJ2-1; D is ambiguous. The CDR3 is 14 residues long. V shed 0 bases and J shed 5 bases, with 9 bases lying between them. Germline-derived CDR1 and CDR2 are SGHRS and YFSETQ. DNA for the CDR3: TGCGCCAGCAGCTTGGGCGGTCTCAACAATGAGCAGTTCTTC. It encodes CASSLGGLNNEQFF.

This clonotype was recorded at least ten times. The rearrangement uses TRBV6-5 and TRBJ2-5; 8 nucleotides match TRBD1. Per the germline V gene, CDR1 is MNHEY and CDR2 is SVGAGI. This CDR3 region has 14 residues. Trimming took 6 bases from V and 5 from J; bases not matched to a gene: 8. The CDR3 sequence is CASRTTGVIETQYF. CDR3 DNA: TGTGCCAGCAGGACGACAGGGGTTATTGAGACCCAGTACTTC.

The chain is built from TRBV5-1 and TRBJ2-4; 7 nucleotides agree with TRBD2. The CDR3 is made up of 14 amino acids. Germline-derived CDR1 and CDR2 are SGHRS and YFSETQ. The ends lost 3 bases at V and 8 bases at J; junction bases unmatched: 8. CDR3 region: CASSSTSFEDIQYF. The CDR3 coding sequence is TGCGCCAGCAGCTCGACTAGCTTCGAAGACATTCAGTACTTC.

In its sample, this clonotype was seen many times. This chain joins TRBV29-1 and TRBJ2-7, with 9 bases fitting TRBD1. The germline gives CDR1 SQVTM, CDR2 ANQGSEA. Trimming at V came to 4 bases and at J to 6 bases, leaving 4 bases not matched to a gene. CDR3 length: 12 residues. The CDR3 bases are TGCAGCGTTGGGGACAGGGCCCTCGAGCAGTACTTC. This encodes CSVGDRALEQYF.

This clonotype has a single count. This rearrangement joins TRBV25-1 to TRBJ1-4; TRBD1 matches at 9 bases. The V segment lost 4 bases and the J segment 7 bases; nucleotides outside the gene matches: 4. There are 14 residues in the CDR3. Germline CDR1 and CDR2: MGHDK and SYGVNS. DNA for the CDR3: TGTGCCAGCAGTGTTCACAGGGGGCTTGAAAAACTGTTTTTT. Its translation: CASSVHRGLEKLFF.

CDR3: CSARDFARHSQDTQYF. CDR3 DNA sequence: TGCAGTGCTAGAGATTTTGCTAGACATTCACAGGATACGCAGTATTTT. The V and J genes are TRBV20-1 and TRBJ2-3; D remains ambiguous. The CDR3 contains 16 residues. Germline V gives CDR1 DFQATT, CDR2 SNEGSKA (reference sequence). V lost 0 bases and J 6 bases, leaving 19 bases between the germline ends.

The J gene is TRBJ2-7, the V gene TRBV7-8, with 7 bases matching TRBD1. The CDR3 contains 15 residues. Looked up from germline, CDR1 is SGHVS and CDR2 is FQNEAQ. The V and J ends lost 0 bases and 3 bases, in that order; junction bases with no gene match: 5. The CDR3 here is CASSLATGPNYEQYF. As DNA, the CDR3 is TGTGCCAGCAGCTTAGCGACAGGGCCAAACTACGAGCAGTACTTC.

A word on this clonotype: This may arise from a read error, as a much more abundant clone is one base away. The V call is TRBV5-1, the J call TRBJ2-1; tentative D call: TRBD2 (5 bases). The V gene lost 6 bases and the J gene lost 5 bases, with 6 bases spanning the gap. This CDR3 spans 11 amino acids. Germline lookup yields CDR1 SGHRS and CDR2 YFSETQ. CDR3 in amino acids: CASTGDNEQFF. The CDR3 DNA is TGCGCCAGCACCGGGGACAATGAGCAGTTCTTC.

The chain recombines TRBV20-1 with TRBJ2-1, with 9 bases fitting TRBD2. The CDR3 runs to 15 residues. Losses at the gene ends were 3 bases for V and 5 bases for J; bases not matched to a gene: 8. Germline V CDR1 and CDR2: DFQATT, SNEGSKA (reference sequence). CDR3 sequence reads: CSARVVAGAHNEQFF. Written as DNA, the CDR3 is TGCAGTGCTAGGGTCGTAGCGGGAGCGCACAATGAGCAGTTCTTC.

This clonotype appeared a few times. The genes are TRBV6-2 or TRBV6-3 and TRBJ1-5; D is unclear. Looked up from germline, CDR1 is MNHEY and CDR2 is SVGEGT. There are 13 residues in the CDR3. Between the trimmed V and J ends, which lost 2 bases and 3 bases, there was a span of 5 bases. CDR3: CASSYRLNQPQHF. CDR3 DNA: TGTGCCAGCAGTTACAGACTCAATCAGCCCCAGCATTTT.

There are a few counts of this clonotype. This CDR3 reads CASSYAQGRGTYEQYF. DNA of the CDR3: TGTGCCAGCAGTTATGCACAGGGGAGAGGAACCTACGAGCAGTACTTC. The V and J genes are TRBV7-2 and TRBJ2-7, with 7 bases that match TRBD1. CDR3 length: 16 residues. V shed 6 bases, J shed 2 bases, and the junction held 13 bases outside the gene matches. CDR1 SGHTA and CDR2 FQGNSA come from the germline V gene.

Worth noting for this clonotype: At one end, the junction sequence differs from germline, possibly due to a read error. V is TRBV7-2 and J is TRBJ2-3, with D perhaps matching TRBD1 (5 bases). The CDR3 contains 13 residues. Looked up from germline, CDR1 is SGHTA and CDR2 is FQGNSA. CDR3 sequence: CASSSWNTGTQYF. The CDR3 DNA follows: TGTGCCAGCAGCTCGTGGAACACAGGTACGCAGTATTTT.